This T cell receptor (beta chain) comes out of a study of blood T cell repertoires in COVID-19. Germline V gives CDR1 SGHRS, CDR2 YFSETQ. CDR3 length: 17 amino acids. V dropped 4 bases and J dropped 3; count of bases not matched to a gene: 13. TCRdb's copy holds only in-frame clones and misses some; the assay was immunoSEQ multiplex PCR. The sample records a few hundred thousand clones, over 75% being singletons. Participants spanned ages about 18 to 100 years and resided in over 20 US areas. The study assigned cohorts using participant-reported clinical history. Two negative PCRs, clearance, or symptom resolution characterized the recovered Cohort 3 donors.

The genes are TRBV5-1 and TRBJ2-5; 9 bases fit TRBD2. The sample comprised PBMCs or T cells enriched from blood (not recorded which). This sequence originates from a man younger than 45 who had recovered from COVID-19. The CDR3 DNA is TGCGCCAGCAGCCCATACCCTAGCGGGGAAACCAAAGAGACCCAGTACTTC. The encoded protein is CASSPYPSGETKETQYF.